This TCR beta chain was sequenced during a study of cytomegalovirus exposure and HLA in healthy donors. Findings and caveats of the study: Altogether, some 170 TCR beta chains were recorded as cytomegalovirus-associated.

PCR primers comprised 60 Vbeta and 13 Jbeta primers. As handled by the study authors: A later analysis tallied 87 million or so unique TCR beta chains, some 10 million of them shared. The protocol was immunoSEQ multiplex PCR, while the TCRdb copy is restricted to in-frame clones and leaves out a portion. V and J calls and clone size are those listed in that table; D and trimming were worked out from the DNA. This table lists about 210,000 clones. Trimming took off 0 bases at V and 4 bases at J, with 7 bases between the two ends. This CDR3 contains 14 residues. CDR1 and CDR2 from the germline V gene are SGDLS and YYNGEE. A note on this clone: Its target is not known.

The rearrangement joins TRBV9 to TRBJ2-2; D remains unclear. This sequence was found in a woman in her 30s in good health and CMV-seropositive. The specimen sequenced was PBMCs. CDR3 nucleotide sequence: TGTGCCAGCAGCGTAGTACTATTCACCGGGGAGCTGTTTTTT. Protein: CASSVVLFTGELFF.